The sequence of this TCR beta chain was determined in a study of blood T cell repertoires in COVID-19. Whole-study context: COVID-19 samples, acute and convalescent, were from the United States, Italy and Spain. Nucleic acid was either cDNA or gDNA, and it came from T cells, B-cell-depleted T cells, or PBMCs.

Per the original methods: It was from reference gene primer amplification that nucleated cell counts were estimated. Assay: immunoSEQ multiplex PCR; the TCRdb copy retains only in-frame clones and omits some. The V and J calls and clone size were taken over from that table, and D and trimming were inferred from the DNA. This table holds around 70,000 clones, 80% to 90% found once. The germline V gene encodes CDR1 DFQATT and CDR2 SNEGSKA (reference sequence). Trimming shortened V by 2 bases and J by 2 bases, and 3 bases separated the two germline ends. The CDR3 sequence is 11 residues long. The J gene is TRBJ1-2, the V gene TRBV20-1, with D hard to call. The sample taken for sequencing was peripheral blood. The sequence derives from a woman aged 80 or older with active or convalescent COVID-19. The CDR3 loop reads CSARQNYGYTF. In DNA, the CDR3 is TGCAGTGCTAGACAGAACTATGGCTACACCTTC.